One sample yielded the 16 T cell receptor beta chains listed below, sequenced in a study of blood T cell repertoires in COVID-19. TCRdb's table, derived via immunoSEQ multiplex PCR, lists solely in-frame clones and lacks some. The sample contains more than 200,000 clones, approximately 91% of which appear only once. Sequenced input: peripheral blood. The source is a human donor in a cohort sampled during active COVID-19.

The genes are TRBV6-5 and TRBJ2-7; D might be TRBD1 (6 bases). Germline values: CDR1 MNHEY, CDR2 SVGAGI. V gave up 0 bases and J gave up 5 bases, with 11 bases separating them. The CDR3 runs 14 residues. The CDR3 coding sequence is TGTGCCAGCAGTTACTCAGGCAGGGGCGACGAGCAGTACTTC. Translating it yields CASSYSGRGDEQYF.

The gene calls are TRBV4-1 and TRBJ2-4, with a tentative D call TRBD1 (6 bases). Germline V lookup: CDR1 MGHRA, CDR2 YSYEKL. V was shortened by 2 bases and J by 2 bases, with 16 bases between the two germline ends. The CDR3 loop spans 17 amino acids. CDR3 sequence (DNA): TGCGCCAGCAGCCAAATGGTCGACCAGGGGTCCAAAAACATTCAGTACTTC. The encoded protein is CASSQMVDQGSKNIQYF.

In this sample, this clone turned up a few times. This rearrangement joins TRBV30 to TRBJ2-7; weak D call: TRBD2 (6 bases). V was cut by 2 bases and J by 3 bases, with 14 bases left in between. The V gene's germline CDR1 is GTSNPN and CDR2 SVGIG (reference sequence). The CDR3 has 14 amino acids. The CDR3 DNA sequence: TGTGCCTGGAGTCTAAGGCGGGGTAGCTACGAGCAGTACTTC. Translated: CAWSLRRGSYEQYF.

The rearrangement uses TRBV24-1 and TRBJ1-2; TRBD1 matches at 9 bases. Germline V lookup: CDR1 KGHDR, CDR2 SFDVKD. Trimming removed 3 bases from V and 8 bases from J; junction bases left unmatched: 3. This CDR3 spans 13 amino acids. The DNA of the CDR3 is TGTGCCACCAGTGATGGACAGGGGTGGGGCTACACCTTC. Translated, it gives CATSDGQGWGYTF.

J is TRBJ2-5 and V is TRBV28, with D tentatively TRBD2 (7 bases). Germline V gene data show CDR1 as MDHEN and CDR2 as SYDVKM. This CDR3 contains 15 residues. V lost 1 base and J lost 2, with 11 bases in between. The DNA for the CDR3 is TGTGCCAGCAGTTTATTAGGGGGGGATCAAGAGACCCAGTACTTC. The encoded protein is CASSLLGGDQETQYF.

This chain connects TRBV18 to TRBJ1-5, with D possibly being TRBD1 (5 bases). The germline V gene has CDR1 KGHSH and CDR2 LQKENI. Between the trimmed V and J ends, which lost 3 bases and 0 bases, there was a span of 12 bases. The CDR3 consists of 16 residues. DNA for the CDR3: TGTGCCAGCTCACCGTCGGACACCTATAGCAATCAGCCCCAGCATTTT. This sequence encodes CASSPSDTYSNQPQHF.

The rearrangement joins TRBV12-3 or TRBV12-4 to TRBJ2-7; TRBD1 agrees at 7 bases. After removal of 5 bases from V and 4 bases from J, the junction contained 5 bases not matched to a gene. The CDR3 is made up of 13 amino acids. The CDR3 region is CASSPGQLYEQYF. The CDR3 nucleotides read TGTGCCAGCAGTCCGGGACAGCTATACGAGCAGTACTTC.

The rearrangement joins TRBV18 to TRBJ2-7; D unclear. This CDR3 is 13 amino acids long. Trimming left V 6 bases short and J 7 bases short, with 16 bases between. Germline CDR1 KGHSH, CDR2 LQKENI. The CDR3 coding sequence is TGTGCCAGCTCCTCTCCTAGATATCGTGAGCAGTACTTC. As protein: CASSSPRYREQYF.

V is TRBV5-6 and J is TRBJ1-2; D may be TRBD1 (6 bases). This CDR3 comprises 16 residues. Germline V gene lookup returns CDR1 SGHDT and CDR2 YYEEEE. V was cut by 3 bases and J by 2 bases, with 17 bases left in between. The CDR3 spells CASSWGAPRGNYGYTF. CDR3 nucleotides: TGTGCCAGCAGCTGGGGGGCCCCGCGGGGGAACTATGGCTACACCTTC.

This chain joins TRBV5-6 and TRBJ1-2; D gene uncertain. V lost 4 bases to trimming and J lost 4 bases, with 20 bases between them. CDR1 and CDR2 (germline): SGHDT, YYEEEE. The CDR3 loop spans 16 amino acids. The CDR3 DNA sequence: TGTGCCAGCAGCCGGAGTTGGCCTACCCTAGCCTATGGCTACACCTTC. This codes for CASSRSWPTLAYGYTF.

The chain carries TRBV10-2 and TRBJ1-1; TRBD1 aligns across 9 bases. This CDR3 contains 15 residues. CDR1 WSHSY and CDR2 SAAADI come from the germline V gene. Losses at the gene ends were 6 bases for V and 0 bases for J; bases not matched to a gene: 5. The CDR3 bases are TGCGCCAGCAGCGATAGGGACAGGGTGAACACTGAAGCTTTCTTT. It yields the protein CASSDRDRVNTEAFF.

The J gene is TRBJ2-7, the V gene TRBV7-2; 9 bases match TRBD2. Per germline, CDR1 SGHTA and CDR2 FQGNSA. With V trimmed by 1 base and J by 2 bases, 6 bases remained unmatched. The CDR3 is 16 residues long. The CDR3 here is CASSLDGASGAYEQYF. In DNA form, the CDR3 reads TGTGCCAGCAGCTTAGACGGGGCTAGCGGGGCCTACGAGCAGTACTTC.

This CDR3 reads CATSTLGGVLNTEAFF. The CDR3 bases are TGTGCCACCAGCACCCTAGGGGGGGTCTTAAACACTGAAGCTTTCTTT. The rearrangement joins TRBV15 to TRBJ1-1, with D tentatively TRBD1 (6 bases). The CDR3 consists of 16 residues. Germline-derived CDR1 and CDR2 are LNHNV and YYDKDF (reference sequence). Trimming stripped 4 bases from V and 2 bases from J, with 17 bases between.

The CDR3 is CASSISQGKYEQYF. CDR3 nucleotides: TGTGCCAGTAGTATCTCACAGGGGAAATACGAGCAGTACTTC. V and J are TRBV19 and TRBJ2-7, with TRBD1 identical over 7 bases. The germline V gene encodes CDR1 LNHDA and CDR2 SQIVND (reference sequence). The CDR3 consists of 14 residues. The junction had 6 bases not matched to a gene; V was cut back by 3 bases and J by 4 bases.

J is TRBJ2-1 and V is TRBV24-1; D is unclear. The CDR3 has 15 amino acids. Trimming shortened V by 5 bases and J by 2 bases, and 12 bases separated the two germline ends. Germline values: CDR1 KGHDR, CDR2 SFDVKD. The CDR3 DNA follows: TGTGCCACCAGTGGGTACGGGTACACCTACAATGAGCAGTTCTTC. Its protein product is CATSGYGYTYNEQFF.

This chain uses TRBV11-2 with TRBJ2-7; 8 bases map to TRBD1. CDR1 and CDR2 from the germline V gene are SGHAT and FQNNGV. This CDR3 is built from 15 residues. V trimming: 5 bases; J trimming: 3 bases; junction bases outside the gene matches: 9. Here the CDR3 DNA reads TGTGCCAGCAGCGTTGACAGGGGTCGTAACTACGAGCAGTACTTC. Its translation: CASSVDRGRNYEQYF.